This T cell receptor (beta chain) was observed in a study of T-cell memory formation after mild COVID-19. Whole-study context: There were largely donor-specific TCR clusters. Study-level points and caveats: Clones shrinking between day 15 and 85 showed a balanced CD4/CD8 split, and those that grew later tilted toward CD4+.

The CDR3 has 15 amino acids. In germline, CDR1 is SGHRS, CDR2 YFSETQ. V was trimmed by 1 base and J by 4 bases, leaving 14 bases between them. The table lists this clonotype with a few counts. Its antigen is not known. The authors produced TCR alpha and TCR beta cDNA libraries with sample barcodes and UMIs by 5'RACE using constant-segment primers. TCRdb itself ran the 5' RACE reads through MiXCR, one entry per CDR3 protein. The data hold about 470,000 distinct CDR3 sequences, with approximately 18% observed a single time. This receptor was taken from an adult woman who had mild COVID-19 (a few samples of this study predate the infection). Cell type and time point are not known. What was sequenced was PBMCs or a T cell subset sorted from them (not recorded which). This chain links TRBV5-1 with TRBJ1-1; no definite D call. The CDR3 DNA sequence: TGCGCCAGCAGCTTGAGCTGGGTTGATGGCACTGAAGCTTTCTTT. Translation: CASSLSWVDGTEAFF.